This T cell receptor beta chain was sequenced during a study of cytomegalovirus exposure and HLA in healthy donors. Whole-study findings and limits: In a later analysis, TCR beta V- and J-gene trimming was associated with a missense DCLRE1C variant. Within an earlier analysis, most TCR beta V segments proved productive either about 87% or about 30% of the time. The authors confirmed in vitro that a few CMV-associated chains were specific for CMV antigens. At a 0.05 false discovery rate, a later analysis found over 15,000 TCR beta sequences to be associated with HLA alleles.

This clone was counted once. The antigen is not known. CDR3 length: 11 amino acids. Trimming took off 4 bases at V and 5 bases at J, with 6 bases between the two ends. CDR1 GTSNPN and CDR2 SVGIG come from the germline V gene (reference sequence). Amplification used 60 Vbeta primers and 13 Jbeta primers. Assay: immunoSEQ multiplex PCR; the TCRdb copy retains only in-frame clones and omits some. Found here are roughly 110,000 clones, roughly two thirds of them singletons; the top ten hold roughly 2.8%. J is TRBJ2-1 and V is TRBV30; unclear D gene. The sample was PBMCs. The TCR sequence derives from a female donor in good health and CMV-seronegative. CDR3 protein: CAWNSNNEQFF. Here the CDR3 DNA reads TGTGCCTGGAACAGCAACAATGAGCAGTTCTTC.